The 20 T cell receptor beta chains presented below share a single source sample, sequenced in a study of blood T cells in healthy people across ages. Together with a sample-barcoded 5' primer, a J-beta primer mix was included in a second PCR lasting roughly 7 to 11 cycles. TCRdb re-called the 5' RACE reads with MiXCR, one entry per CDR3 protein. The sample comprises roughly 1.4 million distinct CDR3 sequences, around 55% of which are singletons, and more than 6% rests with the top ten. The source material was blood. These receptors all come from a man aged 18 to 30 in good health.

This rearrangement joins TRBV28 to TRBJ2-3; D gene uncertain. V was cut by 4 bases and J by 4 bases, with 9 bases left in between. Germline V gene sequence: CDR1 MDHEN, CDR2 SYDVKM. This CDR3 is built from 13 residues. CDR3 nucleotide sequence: TGTGCCAGCAGTTCCCATAGGGCAGATACGCAGTATTTT. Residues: CASSSHRADTQYF.

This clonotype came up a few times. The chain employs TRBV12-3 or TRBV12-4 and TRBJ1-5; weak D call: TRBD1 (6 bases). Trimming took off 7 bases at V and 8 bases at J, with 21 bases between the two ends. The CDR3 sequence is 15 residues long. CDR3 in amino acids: CASTPGDIPWEPQHF. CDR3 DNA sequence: TGTGCCAGCACCCCCGGGGACATTCCGTGGGAGCCCCAGCATTTT.

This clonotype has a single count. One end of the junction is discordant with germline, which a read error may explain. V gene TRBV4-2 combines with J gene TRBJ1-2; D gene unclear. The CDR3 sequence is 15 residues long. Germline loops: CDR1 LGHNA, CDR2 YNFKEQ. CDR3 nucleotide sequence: TGTGCCAGAAGCCAAAGTGTTTTAGATAACTATGGCTACACCTTC. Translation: CARSQSVLDNYGYTF.

The CDR3 region is CSAQATEQYF. CDR3 nucleotide sequence: TGCAGTGCCCAAGCCACCGAGCAGTACTTC. The J gene is TRBJ2-7, the V gene TRBV20-1, with D unresolved. From germline, CDR1 is DFQATT and CDR2 SNEGSKA (reference sequence). Deletions cut 6 bases from V and 6 bases from J, with 9 bases between. The CDR3 contains 10 residues.

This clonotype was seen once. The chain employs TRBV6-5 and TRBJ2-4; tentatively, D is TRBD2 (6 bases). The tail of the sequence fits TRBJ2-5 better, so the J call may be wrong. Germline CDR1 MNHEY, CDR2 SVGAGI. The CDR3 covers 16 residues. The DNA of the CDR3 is TGTGCCAGCAGCCGCCGGGGAGGAAAGCGCGGAGAGACCCAGTACTTC. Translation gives CASSRRGGKRGETQYF.

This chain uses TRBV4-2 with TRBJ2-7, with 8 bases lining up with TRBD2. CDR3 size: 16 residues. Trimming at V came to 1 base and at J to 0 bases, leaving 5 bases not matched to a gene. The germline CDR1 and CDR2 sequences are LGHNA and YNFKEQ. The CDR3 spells CASSQVQSGSSYEQYF. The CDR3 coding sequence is TGTGCCAGCAGCCAAGTACAGAGCGGGAGCTCCTACGAGCAGTACTTC.

As DNA, the CDR3 is TGCAGTGCTCTACACAATGAGCAGTTCTTC. The encoded protein is CSALHNEQFF. The gene calls are TRBV20-1 and TRBJ2-1; D gene uncertain. This CDR3 spans 10 amino acids. Germline-derived CDR1 and CDR2 are DFQATT and SNEGSKA (reference sequence). The V and J ends lost 5 bases and 5 bases respectively, with 4 bases between them.

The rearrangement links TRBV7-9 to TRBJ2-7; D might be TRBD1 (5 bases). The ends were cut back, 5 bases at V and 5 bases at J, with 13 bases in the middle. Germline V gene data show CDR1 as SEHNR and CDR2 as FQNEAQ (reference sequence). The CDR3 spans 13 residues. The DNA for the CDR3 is TGTGCCAGCAGCCCTGTCCGACAGAACGAGCAGTACTTC. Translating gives CASSPVRQNEQYF.

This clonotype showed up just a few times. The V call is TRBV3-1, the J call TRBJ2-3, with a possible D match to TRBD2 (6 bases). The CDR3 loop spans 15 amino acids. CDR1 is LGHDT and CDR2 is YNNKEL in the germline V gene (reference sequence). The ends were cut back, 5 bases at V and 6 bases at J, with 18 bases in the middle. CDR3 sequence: CASSDVRGLADTQYF. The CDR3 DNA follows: TGTGCCAGCAGCGACGTACGGGGGTTAGCGGATACGCAGTATTTT.

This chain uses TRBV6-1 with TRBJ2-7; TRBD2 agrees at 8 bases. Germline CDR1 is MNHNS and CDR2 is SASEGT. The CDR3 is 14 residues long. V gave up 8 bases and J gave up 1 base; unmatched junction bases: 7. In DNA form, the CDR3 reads TGTGCCAGCGCCTTGGGGACTAGGTCCTACGAGCAGTACTTC. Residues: CASALGTRSYEQYF.

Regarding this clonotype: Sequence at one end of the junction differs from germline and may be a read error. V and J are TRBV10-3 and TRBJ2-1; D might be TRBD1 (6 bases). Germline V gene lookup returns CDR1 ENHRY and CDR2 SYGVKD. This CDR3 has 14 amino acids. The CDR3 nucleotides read TGTACCATCAGCACCCGGACAGTTTACAATGAGCAGTTCTTC. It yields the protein CTISTRTVYNEQFF.

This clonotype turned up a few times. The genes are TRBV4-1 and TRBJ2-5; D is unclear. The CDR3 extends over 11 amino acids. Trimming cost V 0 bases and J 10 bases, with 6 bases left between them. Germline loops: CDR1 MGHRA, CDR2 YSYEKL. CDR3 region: CASSQDSFQYF. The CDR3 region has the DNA TGCGCCAGCAGCCAAGATAGTTTCCAGTACTTC.

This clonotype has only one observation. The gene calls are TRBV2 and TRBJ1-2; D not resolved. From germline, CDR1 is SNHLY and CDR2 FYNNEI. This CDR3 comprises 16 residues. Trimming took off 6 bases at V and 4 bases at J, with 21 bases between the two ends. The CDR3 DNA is TGTGCCAGCAGGGCCCCGTACGCGTGGAAATCCTATGGCTACACCTTC. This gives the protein CASRAPYAWKSYGYTF.

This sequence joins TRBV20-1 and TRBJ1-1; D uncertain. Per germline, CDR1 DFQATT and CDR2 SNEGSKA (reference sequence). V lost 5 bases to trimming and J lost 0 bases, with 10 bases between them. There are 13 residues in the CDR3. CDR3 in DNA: TGCAGTGCTGAACGGTTTATGAACACTGAAGCTTTCTTT. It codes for CSAERFMNTEAFF.

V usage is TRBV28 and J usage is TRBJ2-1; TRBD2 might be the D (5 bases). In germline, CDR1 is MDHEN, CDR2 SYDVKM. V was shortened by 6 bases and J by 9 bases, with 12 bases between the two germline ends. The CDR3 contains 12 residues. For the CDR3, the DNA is TGTGCCAGCAGGATTTCCCGGGGTGAGCAGTTCTTC. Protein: CASRISRGEQFF.

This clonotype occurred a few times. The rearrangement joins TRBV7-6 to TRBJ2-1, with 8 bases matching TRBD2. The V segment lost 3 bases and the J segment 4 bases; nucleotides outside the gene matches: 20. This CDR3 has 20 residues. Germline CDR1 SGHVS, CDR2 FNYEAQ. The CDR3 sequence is CASSFSRWSTAGEQYNEQFF. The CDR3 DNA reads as TGTGCCAGCAGCTTCTCTCGTTGGTCAACAGCGGGAGAGCAATACAATGAGCAGTTCTTC.

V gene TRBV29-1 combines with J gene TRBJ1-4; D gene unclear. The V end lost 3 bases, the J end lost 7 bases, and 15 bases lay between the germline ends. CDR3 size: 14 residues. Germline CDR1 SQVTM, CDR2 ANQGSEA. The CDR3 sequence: CSVDRLAFGEKLFF. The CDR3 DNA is TGCAGCGTTGACCGGCTGGCATTTGGTGAAAAACTGTTTTTT.

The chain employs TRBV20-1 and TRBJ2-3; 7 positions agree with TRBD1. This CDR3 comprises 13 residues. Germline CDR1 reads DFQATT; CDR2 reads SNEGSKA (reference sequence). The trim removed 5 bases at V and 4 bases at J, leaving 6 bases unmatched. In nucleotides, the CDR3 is TGCAGTGCTCCGACAGGGTCATCAGATACGCAGTATTTT. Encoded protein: CSAPTGSSDTQYF.

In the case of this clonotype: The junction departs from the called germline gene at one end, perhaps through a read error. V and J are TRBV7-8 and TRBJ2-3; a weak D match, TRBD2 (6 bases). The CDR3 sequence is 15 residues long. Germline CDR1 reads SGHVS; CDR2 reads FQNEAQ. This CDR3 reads CTSSYGTRNTDTQYF. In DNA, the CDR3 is TGTACCAGCAGCTACGGGACTCGGAACACAGATACGCAGTATTTT.

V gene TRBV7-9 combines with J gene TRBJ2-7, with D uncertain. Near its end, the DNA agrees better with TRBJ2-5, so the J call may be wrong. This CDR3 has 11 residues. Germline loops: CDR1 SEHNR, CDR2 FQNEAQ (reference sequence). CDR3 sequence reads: CASSGDETQYF. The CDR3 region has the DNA TGTGCCAGCAGCGGAGATGAGACCCAGTACTTC.